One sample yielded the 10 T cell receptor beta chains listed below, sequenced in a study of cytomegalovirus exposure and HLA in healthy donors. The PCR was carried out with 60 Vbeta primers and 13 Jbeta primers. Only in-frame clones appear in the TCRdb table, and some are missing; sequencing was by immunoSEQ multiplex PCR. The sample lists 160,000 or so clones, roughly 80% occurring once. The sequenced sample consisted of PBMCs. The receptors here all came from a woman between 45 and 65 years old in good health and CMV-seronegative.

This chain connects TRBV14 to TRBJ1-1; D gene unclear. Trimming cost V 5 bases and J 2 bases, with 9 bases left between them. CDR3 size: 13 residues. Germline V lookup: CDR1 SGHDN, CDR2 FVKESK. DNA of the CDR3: TGTGCCAGCAGCGTACAGATTAACACTGAAGCTTTCTTT. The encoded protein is CASSVQINTEAFF.

The CDR3 DNA reads TGCGCCAGCGAGGTTGGCGGAGGTGCAGATACGCAGTATTTT. As protein: CASEVGGGADTQYF. The V and J genes are TRBV5-1 and TRBJ2-3; the D gene is possibly TRBD2 (5 bases). The length of the CDR3 is 14 residues. Germline-derived CDR1 and CDR2 are SGHRS and YFSETQ. V was pared by 7 bases and J by 4 bases, with 16 bases between.

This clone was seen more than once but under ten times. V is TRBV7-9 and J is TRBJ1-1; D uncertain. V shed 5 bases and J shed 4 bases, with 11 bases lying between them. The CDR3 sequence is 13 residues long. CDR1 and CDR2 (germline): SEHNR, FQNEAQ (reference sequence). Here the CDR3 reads CASSLGPLTEAFF. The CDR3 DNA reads TGTGCCAGCAGCCTAGGGCCCCTCACTGAAGCTTTCTTT.

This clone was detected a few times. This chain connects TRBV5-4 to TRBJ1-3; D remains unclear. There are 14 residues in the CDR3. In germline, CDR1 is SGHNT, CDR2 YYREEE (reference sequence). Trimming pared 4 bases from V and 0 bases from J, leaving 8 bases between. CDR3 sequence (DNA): TGTGCCAGCAGCCTCGCCAGCTCTGGAAACACCATATATTTT. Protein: CASSLASSGNTIYF.

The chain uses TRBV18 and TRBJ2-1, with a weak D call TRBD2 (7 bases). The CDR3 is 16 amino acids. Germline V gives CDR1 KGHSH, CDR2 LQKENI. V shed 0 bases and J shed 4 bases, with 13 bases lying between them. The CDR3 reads CASSPPGGGVYNEQFF. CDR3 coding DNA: TGTGCCAGCTCACCACCGGGGGGGGGCGTATACAATGAGCAGTTCTTC.

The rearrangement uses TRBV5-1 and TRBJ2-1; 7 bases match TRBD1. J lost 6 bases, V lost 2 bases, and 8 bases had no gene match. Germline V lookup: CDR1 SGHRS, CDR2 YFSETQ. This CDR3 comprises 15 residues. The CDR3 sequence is CASSFSDRQGNEQFF. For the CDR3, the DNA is TGCGCCAGCAGCTTCTCCGACAGACAGGGCAATGAGCAGTTCTTC.

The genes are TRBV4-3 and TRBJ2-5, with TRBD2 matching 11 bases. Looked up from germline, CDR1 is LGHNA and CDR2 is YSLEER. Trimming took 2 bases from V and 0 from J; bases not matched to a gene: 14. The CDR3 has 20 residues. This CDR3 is CASSQLLLASGGRYQETQYF. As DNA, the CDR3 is TGCGCCAGCAGCCAACTTTTGTTGGCTAGCGGGGGGCGTTACCAAGAGACCCAGTACTTC.

The CDR3 bases are TGCAGCTCAATCGGGGGGTTTGGCTACACCTTC. This sequence encodes CSSIGGFGYTF. The V call is TRBV20-1, the J call TRBJ1-2, with D possibly TRBD1 on 5 matching bases. This CDR3 comprises 11 residues. Germline lookup yields CDR1 DFQATT and CDR2 SNEGSKA (reference sequence).

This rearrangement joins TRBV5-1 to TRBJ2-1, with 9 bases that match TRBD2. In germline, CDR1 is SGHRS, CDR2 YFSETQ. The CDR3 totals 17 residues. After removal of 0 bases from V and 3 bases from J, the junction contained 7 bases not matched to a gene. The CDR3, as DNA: TGCGCCAGCAGCTTGGGAGTAGCGGGAGTCGTCTACAATGAGCAGTTCTTC. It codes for CASSLGVAGVVYNEQFF.

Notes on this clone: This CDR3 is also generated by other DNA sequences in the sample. As DNA, the CDR3 is TGTGCCAGCAGTTACTCAGACAGGGCCTACGAGCAGTACTTC. Protein sequence: CASSYSDRAYEQYF. The rearrangement links TRBV6-5 to TRBJ2-7, with 7 bases lining up with TRBD1. The CDR3 covers 14 residues. Germline values: CDR1 MNHEY, CDR2 SVGAGI. Trimming removed 0 bases from V and 2 bases from J; junction bases left unmatched: 1.